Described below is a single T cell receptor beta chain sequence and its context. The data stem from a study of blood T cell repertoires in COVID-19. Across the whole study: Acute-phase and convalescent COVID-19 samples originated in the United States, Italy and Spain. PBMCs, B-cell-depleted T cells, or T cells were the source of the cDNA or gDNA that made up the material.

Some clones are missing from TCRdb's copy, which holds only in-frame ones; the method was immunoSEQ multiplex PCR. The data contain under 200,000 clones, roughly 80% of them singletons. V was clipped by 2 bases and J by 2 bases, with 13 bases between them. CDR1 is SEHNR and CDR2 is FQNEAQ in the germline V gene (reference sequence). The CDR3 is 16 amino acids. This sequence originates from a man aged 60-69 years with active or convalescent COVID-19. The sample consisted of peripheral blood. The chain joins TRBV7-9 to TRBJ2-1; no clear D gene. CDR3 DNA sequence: TGTGCCAGCAGCTTAAACTCTCTGAGCCCCTACAATGAGCAGTTCTTC. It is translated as CASSLNSLSPYNEQFF. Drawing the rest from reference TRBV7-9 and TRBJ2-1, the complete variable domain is DTGVSQNPRHKITKRGQNVTFRCDPISEHNRLYWYRQTLGQGPEFLTYFQNEAQLEKSRLLSDRFSAERPKGSFSTLEIQRTEQGDSAMYLCASSLNSLSPYNEQFFGPGTRLTVL.